A single sample gave rise to the 2 T cell receptor beta chains below, sequenced in a study of blood T cell repertoires in COVID-19. Libraries were prepared by immunoSEQ multiplex PCR; TCRdb keeps only in-frame clonotypes and omits some of them. The sample holds 200,000 or so clones, around four fifths seen once. Input material: peripheral blood. The receptors come from a woman of 80 years or more with COVID-19, enrolled during active disease.

The CDR3 spells CASSTSGTANNEQFF. CDR3 nucleotide sequence: TGTGCCAGTAGTACCTCCGGGACAGCGAACAATGAGCAGTTCTTC. V is TRBV19 and J is TRBJ2-1; 7 bases are a match to TRBD1. Germline CDR1 is LNHDA and CDR2 is SQIVND (reference sequence). The CDR3 runs to 15 residues. Trimming removed 4 bases from V and 5 bases from J; junction bases left unmatched: 8.

This clone has just one count. V is TRBV3-1 (or the pseudogene TRBV3-2) and J is TRBJ1-5; D possibly corresponds to TRBD1 (6 bases). CDR1 LGHDT and CDR2 YNNKEL come from the germline V gene (reference sequence). The V end lost 1 base, the J end lost 5 bases, and 9 bases lay between the germline ends. The CDR3 has 14 residues. CDR3: CASSQGQGYQPQHF. The CDR3 DNA sequence: TGTGCCAGCAGCCAAGGGCAGGGGTATCAGCCCCAGCATTTT.